A selection of T cell receptor beta chains follows, all from one sample in a study of patients and donors after allogeneic stem cell transplantation. One entry per CDR3 protein, called by TCRdb with MiXCR from the RT-PCR reads. The top ten hold roughly 6% of the sample, which has 900,000 to 1,000,000 distinct CDR3 sequences, under 20% seen once. Sequencing was performed on blood, either unsorted or a sorted T cell fraction (not recorded which). These receptors all come from a human donor who was either an allogeneic HSCT recipient or a stem cell or donor lymphocyte infusion donor (not recorded which). It is not recorded whose cells these are; they may come from a transplant donor. Each CDR3 is given with its conserved first and last residue. D genes are given only for firm matches. Size is stated for part of the rows, as once, few or many counts, or as a class when the clone is expanded.

d_gene | abundance | j_gene | v_gene | CDR3nt | CDR3aa
NA | many | TRBJ2-5 | TRBV2 | TGTGCCAGCAGTGTAGGGGATAGGGAGACCCAGTACTTC | CASSVGDRETQYF
TRBD1 | NA | TRBJ2-1 | TRBV6-1 | TGTGCCAGCCGCCGGGACAGGGGGTCCTACTACAATGAGCAGTTCTTC | CASRRDRGSYYNEQFF
NA | many | TRBJ2-1 | TRBV12-3/TRBV12-4 | TGTGCCAGCAGTTTGTGGGGGACCCACAATGAGCAGTTCTTC | CASSLWGTHNEQFF
TRBD2 | NA | TRBJ2-5 | TRBV30 | TGTGCCTGGAGTTGGAAGCGGGGGGCCGGAGAGACCCAGTACTTC | CAWSWKRGAGETQYF
TRBD1 | NA | TRBJ2-3 | TRBV7-9 | TGTGCCAGCAGCTTAGGTCAGGGGGCGACCACAGATACGCAGTATTTT | CASSLGQGATTDTQYF
NA | few | TRBJ2-1 | TRBV20-1 | TGCAGTGCGGGGGGACAGACCTACAATGAGCAGTTCTTC | CSAGGQTYNEQFF
TRBD2 | NA | TRBJ2-2 | TRBV7-6 | TGTGCCAGCAGCTTGGGACTAGCGGGGGGATCAAACACCGGGGAGCTGTTTTTT | CASSLGLAGGSNTGELFF
TRBD1 | NA | TRBJ1-2 | TRBV19 | TGTGCCAGTAGTACTGGGACAGGGATCGGTTACACCTTC | CASSTGTGIGYTF
TRBD1 | few | TRBJ1-4 | TRBV6-5 | TGTGCCAGCAGTTCCGGGACAGGCCGTTCCGAAAAACTGTTTTTT | CASSSGTGRSEKLFF
NA | NA | TRBJ2-7 | TRBV2 | TGTGCCAGCAGACCTGATTGGGGTGGCAACGAGCAGTACTTC | CASRPDWGGNEQYF
NA | few | TRBJ1-1 | TRBV10-3 | TGTGCCATCACTCAAGACAGAAACTATAACACTGAAGCTTTCTTT | CAITQDRNYNTEAFF
NA | few | TRBJ2-7 | TRBV4-2 | TGTGCCAGCAGCCATCCCATCTCCTACGAGCAGTACTTC | CASSHPISYEQYF
TRBD2 | NA | TRBJ2-3 | TRBV18 | TGTGCCAGCTCAGCCGTGACTAGCCCAGATACGCAGTATTTT | CASSAVTSPDTQYF
TRBD1 | NA | TRBJ2-1 | TRBV11-3 | TGTGCCAGCAGCAGGAGACGGACAGGGGATTGGGATGAGCAGTTCTTC | CASSRRRTGDWDEQFF
NA | few | TRBJ1-6 | TRBV27 | TGTGCCAGCAGTTTACGGAGGGCCAATTCACCCCTCCACTTT | CASSLRRANSPLHF
NA | few | TRBJ2-1 | TRBV20-1 | TGCAGTGCCACCCCTCCGGGTCCCTATGAGCAGTTCTTC | CSATPPGPYEQFF
NA | few | TRBJ1-3 | TRBV20-1 | TGCAGTGCTAGAGTAAATAGCTCTGGAAACACCATATATTTT | CSARVNSSGNTIYF
NA | few | TRBJ2-2 | TRBV9 | TGTGCCAGCAGCATGAGACAGGCCACCGGGGAGCTGTTTTTT | CASSMRQATGELFF
TRBD2 | NA | TRBJ2-3 | TRBV5-1 | TGCGCCAGCCGAATAGCGGGAGGGGCAGATACGCAGTATTTT | CASRIAGGADTQYF
NA | NA | TRBJ1-2 | TRBV7-9 | TGTGCCAGCAGCTCCCGGACAGACCTCTATGGCTACACCTTC | CASSSRTDLYGYTF
TRBD2 | few | TRBJ2-1 | TRBV11-2 | TGTGCCAGCAGCGGTTCAGGGACTAGCGGAAACAATGAGCAGTTCTTC | CASSGSGTSGNNEQFF
TRBD2 | NA | TRBJ2-7 | TRBV5-1 | TGCGCCAGCAGCCCGGAGGGACTGACTAGCGGGGCGTTCTACGAGCAGTACTTC | CASSPEGLTSGAFYEQYF
TRBD1 | NA | TRBJ2-7 | TRBV11-1 | TGTGCCAGCAGCGTGGGACAGGGTCCCCTGAGCTCCTACGAGCAGTACTTC | CASSVGQGPLSSYEQYF
NA | few | TRBJ2-7 | TRBV21-1 | TGTGCCAGCAGCCCCTATCCCGGGGGCGAGCAGTACTTC | CASSPYPGGEQYF